A single sample is the source of the 21 T cell receptor beta chains below, sequenced in a study of T cells in Graves' hyperthyroidism and ophthalmopathy. Amplified regions were TCR beta CDR3 sequences from RNA transcripts. Carried out on the TCR CDR3, a first-round RT-PCR used the HTBI primer set. TCRdb reprocessed the multiplex PCR reads via MiXCR and lists one record per CDR3 protein. Of a few hundred thousand distinct CDR3 sequences in the sample, 15% were seen once. Sequencing was performed on blood. Receptors were obtained from a woman in her 30s with Graves' hyperthyroidism.

The chain employs TRBV5-1 and TRBJ1-4; D is possibly TRBD1 (6 bases). The CDR3 contains 15 residues. Trimming took 4 bases from V and 6 from J, leaving 16 bases between them. Germline values: CDR1 SGHRS, CDR2 YFSETQ. The chain's CDR3 is CASSPLVSGDEKLFF. In DNA form, the CDR3 reads TGCGCCAGCAGCCCCCTTGTCTCAGGGGATGAAAAACTGTTTTTT.

This clonotype was seen a handful of times. The chain has TRBV7-9 and TRBJ2-1; TRBD2 matches 8 bases. The junction had 3 bases not matched to a gene; V was cut back by 2 bases and J by 9 bases. This CDR3 contains 13 residues. Germline V lookup: CDR1 SEHNR, CDR2 FQNEAQ (reference sequence). CDR3 sequence (DNA): TGTGCCAGCAGCTTAAGCGGGAGCGGTGAGCAGTTCTTC. It codes for CASSLSGSGEQFF. The full variable domain, completed using reference TRBV7-9 and TRBJ2-1, is DTGVSQNPRHKITKRGQNVTFRCDPISEHNRLYWYRQTLGQGPEFLTYFQNEAQLEKSRLLSDRFSAERPKGSFSTLEIQRTEQGDSAMYLCASSLSGSGEQFFGPGTRLTVL.

This clonotype was seen at least ten times. This chain uses TRBV4-1 with TRBJ1-1, with 9 bases fitting TRBD1. The V gene's germline CDR1 is MGHRA and CDR2 YSYEKL. V shed 6 bases and J 6 bases; nucleotides not matched to a gene: 14. The CDR3 is made up of 16 amino acids. CDR3 in DNA: TGCGCCAGCAGTCCCGGGACAGGGTCTCGGTGGGCTGAAGCTTTCTTT. Protein product: CASSPGTGSRWAEAFF.

This clonotype was recorded at least ten times. The J gene is TRBJ2-1, the V gene TRBV20-1, with 9 bases fitting TRBD2. Germline trimming cut 3 bases from V and 10 bases from J; bases unmatched to any gene: 16. From germline, CDR1 is DFQATT and CDR2 SNEGSKA (reference sequence). CDR3 length: 16 residues. The DNA of the CDR3 is TGCAGTGCTAGTAGTCCCGGACTAGCGTGGCTTCAGGAGCAGTTCTTC. Its protein product is CSASSPGLAWLQEQFF.

This clonotype has a count of ten or more. This rearrangement joins TRBV27 to TRBJ2-1; 10 bases match TRBD2. Trimming at V came to 2 bases and at J to 1 base, leaving 8 bases not matched to a gene. From germline, CDR1 is MNHEY and CDR2 SMNVEV (reference sequence). The CDR3 totals 18 residues. The CDR3 sequence is CASSLVAGGLLSYNEQFF. The CDR3 bases are TGTGCCAGCAGTTTAGTAGCGGGAGGACTTTTATCCTACAATGAGCAGTTCTTC.

The chain recombines TRBV10-2 with TRBJ2-7; 8 nucleotides match TRBD1. The CDR3 has 13 residues. Germline assignment: CDR1 WSHSY and CDR2 SAAADI. V lost 8 bases and J lost 3; bases outside the gene matches: 6. The CDR3 nucleotides are TGCGCCAGCTTTAGACAGGGGAGCTACGAGCAGTACTTC. This sequence encodes CASFRQGSYEQYF.

This clonotype was picked up many times. The chain uses TRBV5-6 and TRBJ2-4; tentative D call: TRBD1 (5 bases). There are 15 residues in the CDR3. Germline V gene lookup returns CDR1 SGHDT and CDR2 YYEEEE. V dropped 0 bases and J dropped 0 bases, with 7 bases sitting between them. The DNA for the CDR3 is TGTGCCAGCAGCTTGGGACAGATAGCCAAAAACATTCAGTACTTC. It is translated as CASSLGQIAKNIQYF.

This clonotype was observed a few times. V is TRBV5-1 and J is TRBJ2-1, with 7 bases fitting TRBD2. V dropped 5 bases and J dropped 5; count of bases not matched to a gene: 10. CDR1 is SGHRS, CDR2 YFSETQ, per germline. The CDR3 loop spans 15 amino acids. CDR3 coding DNA: TGCGCCAGCAGGTCCGAAGCGGGAAGGAACAATGAGCAGTTCTTC. Translating gives CASRSEAGRNNEQFF.

This clonotype has a count of ten or more. The chain employs TRBV6-2 or TRBV6-3 and TRBJ2-3; the match to TRBD2 covers 8 bases. The CDR3 extends over 16 amino acids. V was pared by 1 base and J by 9 bases, with 12 bases of the junction left unmatched. Germline assignment: CDR1 MNHEY and CDR2 SVGEGT. The CDR3 here is CASSYFRLISGETQYF. CDR3 nucleotides: TGTGCCAGCAGTTACTTTCGCCTCATTAGCGGGGAGACGCAGTATTTT.

This clonotype has just a few counts. The genes are TRBV15 and TRBJ2-7; D call uncertain. Germline CDR1 is LNHNV and CDR2 is YYDKDF (reference sequence). V lost 5 bases to trimming and J lost 2 bases, with 13 bases between them. The CDR3 runs to 14 residues. CDR3: CATSSEGFTYEQYF. The CDR3 DNA is TGTGCCACCAGCTCGGAAGGATTTACCTACGAGCAGTACTTC.

This clonotype was recorded many times. The gene calls are TRBV7-3 and TRBJ2-7; D gene ambiguous. This CDR3 spans 14 amino acids. Germline V CDR1 and CDR2: SGHTA, FQGTGA. V dropped 2 bases and J dropped 2 bases, with 10 bases sitting between them. CDR3 amino acids: CASSLLLGPYEQYF. Written as DNA, the CDR3 is TGTGCCAGCAGCTTACTCCTAGGGCCCTACGAGCAGTACTTC. The full variable domain, its missing parts supplied by reference TRBV7-3 and TRBJ2-7, is GAGVSQTPSNKVTEKGKYVELRCDPISGHTALYWYRQSLGQGPEFLIYFQGTGAADDSGLPNDRFFAVRPEGSVSTLKIQRTERGDSAVYLCASSLLLGPYEQYFGPGTRLTVT.

This clonotype showed up many times. CDR3 sequence reads: CASSPPWEGRGYTF. The CDR3 bases are TGTGCCAGCTCACCACCGTGGGAGGGTCGCGGCTACACCTTC. The rearrangement links TRBV18 to TRBJ1-2; D not certain. V was clipped by 0 bases and J by 8 bases, with 13 bases between them. The V gene's germline CDR1 is KGHSH and CDR2 LQKENI. The CDR3 spans 14 residues.

This clonotype was recorded many times. The chain joins TRBV20-1 to TRBJ2-7; D remains unclear. V was cut by 5 bases and J by 1 base, with 12 bases left in between. Per germline, CDR1 DFQATT and CDR2 SNEGSKA (reference sequence). CDR3 size: 13 residues. CDR3 in amino acids: CSAPLEVSYEQYF. CDR3 DNA sequence: TGCAGTGCTCCTCTTGAAGTATCCTACGAGCAGTACTTC.

The chain recombines TRBV6-5 with TRBJ1-1; no clear D gene. From germline, CDR1 is MNHEY and CDR2 SVGAGI. Between the trimmed V and J ends, which lost 0 bases and 6 bases, there was a span of 8 bases. This CDR3 contains 13 residues. CDR3 amino acids: CASSYSAQSEAFF. The CDR3 nucleotides are TGTGCCAGCAGTTACTCTGCGCAGTCTGAAGCTTTCTTT.

The chain has TRBV7-6 and TRBJ2-3, with 9 bases fitting TRBD1. The CDR3 extends over 17 amino acids. J was trimmed by 2 bases and V by 5 bases; bases with no gene match: 11. The V gene's germline CDR1 is SGHVS and CDR2 FNYEAQ. CDR3 amino acids: CASSAAVGTGFTDTQYF. CDR3 coding DNA: TGTGCCAGCAGCGCCGCGGTCGGGACAGGGTTCACAGATACGCAGTATTTT.

V and J are TRBV7-8 and TRBJ2-7, with D possibly being TRBD2 (6 bases). The V end was cut by 0 bases, the J end by 0 bases, with 6 bases between. This CDR3 spans 14 amino acids. CDR1 is SGHVS, CDR2 FQNEAQ, per germline. The CDR3 bases are TGTGCCAGCAGCTTAGCGACTAGCTCCTACGAGCAGTACTTC. Translation: CASSLATSSYEQYF.

This clonotype was recorded at least ten times. The rearrangement joins TRBV7-9 to TRBJ2-3; D is unresolved. Deletions cut 1 base from V and 2 bases from J, with 13 bases between. The CDR3 runs 16 residues. CDR1 SEHNR and CDR2 FQNEAQ come from the germline V gene (reference sequence). The CDR3 spells CASSLDARGFTDTQYF. CDR3 sequence (DNA): TGTGCCAGCAGCTTAGACGCAAGAGGTTTCACAGATACGCAGTATTTT.

This clonotype has a count of ten or more. The chain employs TRBV20-1 and TRBJ2-7; 9 positions agree with TRBD2. The germline CDR1 and CDR2 sequences are DFQATT and SNEGSKA (reference sequence). The CDR3 extends over 15 amino acids. J lost 0 bases, V lost 6 bases, and 9 bases had no gene match. The CDR3 spells CSANAGGGSSYEQYF. The CDR3 DNA is TGCAGTGCGAATGCGGGAGGGGGATCCTCCTACGAGCAGTACTTC.

This clonotype was picked up a small number of times. The V gene is TRBV7-2, the J gene TRBJ2-2, with 8 nucleotides matching TRBD2. Germline lookup yields CDR1 SGHTA and CDR2 FQGNSA. After removal of 0 bases from V and 4 bases from J, the junction contained 4 bases not matched to a gene. This CDR3 has 16 amino acids. The CDR3 coding sequence is TGTGCCAGCAGCTTAGCACCGGGAGGGACCACCGGGGAGCTGTTTTTT. This gives the protein CASSLAPGGTTGELFF.

V gene TRBV14 combines with J gene TRBJ2-5; maybe TRBD1 (5 bases). Germline V gives CDR1 SGHDN, CDR2 FVKESK. The CDR3 covers 14 residues. The V end was cut by 4 bases, the J end by 5 bases, with 14 bases between. In DNA, the CDR3 is TGTGCCAGCAGCCCTCAGGGAAGGTGGGAGACCCAGTACTTC. It is translated as CASSPQGRWETQYF.

This clonotype was seen at least ten times. The chain couples TRBV6-1 to TRBJ2-5; D gene unclear. The V end was cut by 7 bases, the J end by 4 bases, with 13 bases between. CDR3 length: 13 amino acids. Germline CDR1 MNHNS, CDR2 SASEGT. CDR3 nucleotide sequence: TGTGCCAGCACCCGCCGATCCGGAGAGACCCAGTACTTC. It codes for CASTRRSGETQYF.